This passage covers 30 T cell receptor beta chains from one sample sequenced in a study of cytomegalovirus exposure and HLA in healthy donors. This table comes from immunoSEQ multiplex PCR, and its TCRdb copy is limited to in-frame clones, with some not included. The sample shows over 110,000 clones, about 88% of them seen only once. Sequenced material: PBMCs. The source of these receptors is a man between 18 and 29 years old in good health and CMV-seropositive.

The chain joins TRBV30 to TRBJ1-6, with D possibly being TRBD1 (6 bases). This CDR3 is 13 amino acids long. CDR1 and CDR2 from the germline V gene are GTSNPN and SVGIG (reference sequence). Between the trimmed V and J ends, which lost 2 bases and 6 bases, there was a span of 8 bases. The chain's CDR3 is CAWSRGSNSPLHF. The CDR3, as DNA: TGTGCCTGGAGTAGGGGGAGTAATTCACCCCTCCACTTT. Drawing the rest from reference TRBV30 and TRBJ1-6, the complete variable domain is SQTIHQWPATLVQPVGSPLSLECTVEGTSNPNLYWYRQAAGRGLQLLFYSVGIGQISSEVPQNLSASRPQDRQFILSSKKLLLSDSGFYLCAWSRGSNSPLHFGNGTRLTVT.

The rearrangement joins TRBV2 to TRBJ2-5; 10 bases are shared with TRBD1. The germline V gene encodes CDR1 SNHLY and CDR2 FYNNEI. J was trimmed by 4 bases and V by 6 bases; bases with no gene match: 5. The CDR3 contains 14 residues. The CDR3 here is CASRGTGALETQYF. Here the CDR3 DNA reads TGTGCCAGCAGGGGGACAGGGGCCTTAGAGACCCAGTACTTC.

This clone was observed a single time. The chain joins TRBV9 to TRBJ2-5, with D possibly being TRBD2 (5 bases). Germline lookup yields CDR1 SGDLS and CDR2 YYNGEE. The CDR3 is made up of 14 amino acids. Trimming took off 4 bases at V and 2 bases at J, with 12 bases between the two ends. The CDR3 here is CASSPEGGQETQYF. The CDR3 DNA follows: TGTGCCAGCAGCCCCGAGGGCGGACAAGAGACCCAGTACTTC.

This chain connects TRBV9 to TRBJ2-2, with D possibly being TRBD2 (6 bases). Germline CDR1 and CDR2: SGDLS and YYNGEE. V was clipped by 0 bases and J by 6 bases, with 12 bases between them. The CDR3 spans 15 residues. The CDR3 DNA sequence: TGTGCCAGCAGCGTAGGGGGGGTGCTGTCCGGGGAGCTGTTTTTT. This codes for CASSVGGVLSGELFF.

In DNA, the CDR3 is TGTGCCAGCTCACCCCGACAGGGTAACACTGAAGCTTTCTTT. Translating gives CASSPRQGNTEAFF. The V and J genes are TRBV18 and TRBJ1-1; 7 bases map to TRBD1. The CDR3 runs 14 residues. Germline V CDR1 and CDR2: KGHSH, LQKENI. V lost 3 bases, J lost 2 bases, and 3 bases stayed unmatched.

This sequence joins TRBV27 and TRBJ2-7, with 8 bases that match TRBD2. Trimming took 2 bases from V and 12 from J; bases not matched to a gene: 9. Germline assignment: CDR1 MNHEY and CDR2 SMNVEV (reference sequence). This CDR3 comprises 13 residues. The CDR3 here is CASSLGVAGLVYF. The CDR3 DNA is TGTGCCAGCAGTTTAGGTGTAGCGGGATTGGTGTACTTC.

This chain connects TRBV29-1 to TRBJ1-3; no firm D call. V gave up 3 bases and J gave up 3 bases, with 3 bases separating them. The CDR3 length is 11 residues. CDR1 and CDR2 from the germline V gene are SQVTM and ANQGSEA. This CDR3 reads CSVDSGNTIYF. The CDR3 DNA reads TGCAGCGTTGACAGTGGAAACACCATATATTTT. Looking up the rest from reference TRBV29-1 and TRBJ1-3 gives the full variable domain: SAVISQKPSRDICQRGTSLTIQCQVDSQVTMMFWYRQQPGQSLTLIATANQGSEATYESGFVIDKFPISRPNLTFSTLTVSNMSPEDSSIYLCSVDSGNTIYFGEGSWLTVV.

The chain is built from TRBV9 and TRBJ2-1; TRBD2 aligns across 9 bases. CDR1 and CDR2 from the germline V gene are SGDLS and YYNGEE. This CDR3 has 17 amino acids. V shed 0 bases, J shed 10 bases, and the junction held 14 bases outside the gene matches. In DNA, the CDR3 is TGTGCCAGCAGCGTAGGCGATGTGGCGGGAGGGCCTCGGGAGCAGTTCTTC. Protein product: CASSVGDVAGGPREQFF.

V gene TRBV5-1 combines with J gene TRBJ2-5, with a possible D match to TRBD2 (6 bases). Germline assignment: CDR1 SGHRS and CDR2 YFSETQ. The germline V and J ends were trimmed by 2 bases and 5 bases, with 13 bases remaining between them. This CDR3 comprises 14 residues. DNA for the CDR3: TGCGCCAGCAGCTTAGATGCGGGGTCGGAGACCCAGTACTTC. Amino acid sequence: CASSLDAGSETQYF.

The V and J genes are TRBV18 and TRBJ1-1, with D maybe TRBD1 (6 bases). V lost 3 bases and J lost 1, with 12 bases in between. The CDR3 sequence is 15 residues long. From germline, CDR1 is KGHSH and CDR2 LQKENI. The CDR3 sequence is CASSPFSGENTEAFF. CDR3 sequence (DNA): TGTGCCAGCTCACCTTTCTCAGGGGAGAACACTGAAGCTTTCTTT.

V gene TRBV5-6 combines with J gene TRBJ1-4; no reliable D call. The germline CDR1 and CDR2 sequences are SGHDT and YYEEEE. The CDR3 is made up of 12 amino acids. Deletions cut 3 bases from V and 11 bases from J, with 11 bases between. The CDR3 reads CASSSGGEKLFF. In DNA, the CDR3 is TGTGCCAGCAGCTCTGGCGGGGAGAAACTGTTTTTT.

This clone was detected only a few times. V gene TRBV29-1 combines with J gene TRBJ2-1; 9 nucleotides align to TRBD2. The CDR3 totals 15 residues. The trim removed 7 bases at V and 7 bases at J, leaving 14 bases unmatched. CDR1 is SQVTM, CDR2 ANQGSEA, per germline. The CDR3 here is CSGRPGTSIGNEQFF. CDR3 nucleotides: TGCAGCGGGAGGCCCGGGACTAGCATTGGGAATGAGCAGTTCTTC.

This clone showed up just a few times. This chain links TRBV15 with TRBJ1-1, with D unclear. This CDR3 is 11 amino acids long. With 7 bases removed from V and 7 bases from J, the gap between germline ends came to 10 bases. Per germline, CDR1 LNHNV and CDR2 YYDKDF (reference sequence). CDR3 residues: CATKRENEAFF. In DNA, the CDR3 is TGTGCCACCAAGAGGGAGAATGAAGCTTTCTTT.

A single count supports this clone. The chain links TRBV5-5 to TRBJ1-2; TRBD1 is a possible D gene (5 bases). Between the trimmed V and J ends, which lost 2 bases and 5 bases, there was a span of 16 bases. This CDR3 has 15 amino acids. Germline loops: CDR1 SGHKS, CDR2 YYEKEE (reference sequence). CDR3 sequence: CASSFAGLWVYGYTF. The CDR3 DNA follows: TGTGCCAGCAGCTTCGCGGGACTTTGGGTTTATGGCTACACCTTC.

This clone is a singleton in its sample. An end of the junction does not agree with germline; a read error may underlie this. The rearrangement uses TRBV7-7 and TRBJ2-5; 14 bases agree with TRBD2. The CDR3 extends over 18 amino acids. The germline V gene has CDR1 SSHAT and CDR2 FNYEAQ (reference sequence). In nucleotides, the CDR3 is TGTGCTAGCAGCCTGGGACTAGCGGGAGTGTCCCTCCAAGAGACCCAGTACTTC. Translated: CASSLGLAGVSLQETQYF.

The genes are TRBV30 and TRBJ2-7; TRBD2 matches 7 bases. Germline V gene sequence: CDR1 GTSNPN, CDR2 SVGIG (reference sequence). The CDR3 sequence is 15 residues long. After removal of 2 bases from V and 1 base from J, the junction contained 8 bases not matched to a gene. CDR3 sequence reads: CAWSRRSSGSYEQYF. The DNA of the CDR3 is TGTGCCTGGAGTCGGAGATCTAGCGGATCCTACGAGCAGTACTTC.

The chain has TRBV25-1 and TRBJ2-1; D not resolved. The V gene's germline CDR1 is MGHDK and CDR2 SYGVNS. The CDR3 covers 11 residues. Trimming removed 3 bases from V and 10 bases from J, with 7 bases in between. The CDR3 sequence: CASSDLREQFF. The CDR3 nucleotides read TGTGCCAGCAGTGACTTGCGGGAGCAGTTCTTC.

The chain combines TRBV5-6 with TRBJ2-2; D is perhaps TRBD2 (5 bases). Germline V gene sequence: CDR1 SGHDT, CDR2 YYEEEE. The CDR3 consists of 15 residues. Trimming stripped 0 bases from V and 1 base from J, with 7 bases between. CDR3 DNA: TGTGCCAGCAGCTTGGGGACTGAGAACACCGGGGAGCTGTTTTTT. This gives the protein CASSLGTENTGELFF.

The V and J genes are TRBV18 and TRBJ2-7; 11 bases match TRBD2. This CDR3 comprises 18 residues. The germline CDR1 and CDR2 sequences are KGHSH and LQKENI. V was clipped by 1 base and J by 3 bases; unmatched bases: 11. The CDR3 sequence: CASSPRLAGGPTNYEQYF. Written as DNA, the CDR3 is TGTGCCAGCTCACCACGGTTAGCGGGAGGGCCTACGAACTACGAGCAGTACTTC.

This chain uses TRBV7-3 with TRBJ2-1; possible D gene TRBD2, 6 bases. The V and J ends lost 3 bases and 8 bases respectively, with 17 bases between them. The CDR3 is made up of 15 amino acids. Germline V lookup: CDR1 SGHTA, CDR2 FQGTGA. CDR3 loop: CASSLRDSLPHEQFF. Here the CDR3 DNA reads TGTGCCAGCAGCTTGAGGGACTCCCTACCGCATGAGCAGTTCTTC.

This chain uses TRBV5-8 with TRBJ2-7; perhaps TRBD1 as D (5 bases). The CDR3 contains 19 residues. Per germline, CDR1 SGHTS and CDR2 YDEGEE. Deletions cut 3 bases from V and 0 bases from J, with 25 bases between. The CDR3 region has the DNA TGTGCCAGCAGCTCTCGACGCGCGACAGTCGAGTCAAGCTCCTACGAGCAGTACTTC. Translated, it gives CASSSRRATVESSSYEQYF.

The V and J genes are TRBV19 and TRBJ1-2; 10 positions agree with TRBD1. The germline gives CDR1 LNHDA, CDR2 SQIVND (reference sequence). V was pared by 5 bases and J by 3 bases, with 9 bases of the junction left unmatched. There are 16 residues in the CDR3. The CDR3 reads CASSGGGQGMDYGYTF. CDR3 DNA: TGTGCCAGTAGTGGAGGGGGACAGGGGATGGACTATGGCTACACCTTC.

This clone was counted a single time. The chain recombines TRBV7-2 with TRBJ2-7; 8 bases are shared with TRBD1. This CDR3 has 14 residues. Germline V lookup: CDR1 SGHTA, CDR2 FQGNSA. The junction had 2 bases not matched to a gene; V was cut back by 3 bases and J by 1 base. CDR3 sequence reads: CASSFRDRSYEQYF. The CDR3 DNA follows: TGTGCCAGCAGCTTCCGGGACAGGTCCTACGAGCAGTACTTC.

This clone appeared a few times. The chain combines TRBV30 with TRBJ1-1; tentative D call: TRBD1 (6 bases). This CDR3 has 13 residues. Germline loops: CDR1 GTSNPN, CDR2 SVGIG (reference sequence). V dropped 7 bases and J dropped 0 bases, with 12 bases sitting between them. CDR3 nucleotide sequence: TGTGCCTCAACCGGACAGCTGAACACTGAAGCTTTCTTT. Protein: CASTGQLNTEAFF.

The rearrangement joins TRBV30 to TRBJ2-3, with TRBD1 as a possible D gene (6 bases). Germline V lookup: CDR1 GTSNPN, CDR2 SVGIG (reference sequence). Trimming left V 2 bases short and J 6 bases short, with 6 bases between. This CDR3 is 11 amino acids long. CDR3 amino acids: CAWSQGDTQYF. CDR3 DNA sequence: TGTGCCTGGAGTCAGGGGGATACGCAGTATTTT.

The chain has TRBV6-1 and TRBJ2-5; possibly TRBD1 for D (6 bases). The CDR3 extends over 13 amino acids. Germline V gene sequence: CDR1 MNHNS, CDR2 SASEGT. Trimming removed 7 bases at V and 1 base at J, with 10 bases between. The CDR3 spells CASMPGAQETQYF. The CDR3 DNA reads TGTGCCAGCATGCCAGGGGCCCAAGAGACCCAGTACTTC.

Here the CDR3 DNA reads TGTGCCAGCAGATCCGACCGGCGGAGCAATCAGCCCCAGCATTTT. Translated, it gives CASRSDRRSNQPQHF. The chain uses TRBV6-5 and TRBJ1-5; D unclear. The CDR3 spans 15 residues. The germline V and J ends were trimmed by 6 bases and 1 base, with 13 bases remaining between them. Per germline, CDR1 MNHEY and CDR2 SVGAGI.

The chain joins TRBV19 to TRBJ2-4, with D possibly being TRBD1 (6 bases). The germline V gene encodes CDR1 LNHDA and CDR2 SQIVND (reference sequence). The CDR3 contains 13 residues. V lost 9 bases to trimming and J lost 7 bases, with 16 bases between them. For the CDR3, the DNA is TGTGCCAGGGTCTACAGGGCATTCAACATTCAGTACTTC. Translated: CARVYRAFNIQYF.

The chain combines TRBV14 with TRBJ2-7; 7 bases are shared with TRBD2. Germline V CDR1 and CDR2: SGHDN, FVKESK. The CDR3 is made up of 15 amino acids. Germline trimming cut 4 bases from V and 3 bases from J; bases unmatched to any gene: 9. CDR3 sequence reads: CASSPGGLAVYEQYF. Here the CDR3 DNA reads TGTGCCAGCAGCCCGGGGGGATTAGCGGTCTACGAGCAGTACTTC.

In nucleotides, the CDR3 is TGTGCCAGTAGCCCGACTAGCCCCTTTGAGCAGTTCTTC. This sequence encodes CASSPTSPFEQFF. The chain carries TRBV19 and TRBJ2-1, with TRBD2 identical over 7 bases. Trimming removed 6 bases from V and 9 bases from J; junction bases left unmatched: 8. Germline loops: CDR1 LNHDA, CDR2 SQIVND (reference sequence). The CDR3 contains 13 residues.